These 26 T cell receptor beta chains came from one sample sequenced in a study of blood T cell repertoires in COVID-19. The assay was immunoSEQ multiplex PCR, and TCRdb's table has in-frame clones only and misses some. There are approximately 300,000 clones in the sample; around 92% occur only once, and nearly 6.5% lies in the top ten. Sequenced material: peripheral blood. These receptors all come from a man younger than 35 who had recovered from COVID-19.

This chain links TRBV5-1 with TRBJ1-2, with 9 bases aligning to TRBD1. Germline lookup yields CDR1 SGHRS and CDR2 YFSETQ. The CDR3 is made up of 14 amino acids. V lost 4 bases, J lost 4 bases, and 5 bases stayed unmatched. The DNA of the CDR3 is TGCGCCAGCAGCACCCTGGGACAGGGCTATGGCTACACCTTC. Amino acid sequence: CASSTLGQGYGYTF.

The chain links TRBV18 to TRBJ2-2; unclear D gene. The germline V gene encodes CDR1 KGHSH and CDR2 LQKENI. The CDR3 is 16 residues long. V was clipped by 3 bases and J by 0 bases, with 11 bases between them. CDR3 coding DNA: TGTGCCAGCTCACCGCAGGATGTCTCGAACACCGGGGAGCTGTTTTTT. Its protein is CASSPQDVSNTGELFF.

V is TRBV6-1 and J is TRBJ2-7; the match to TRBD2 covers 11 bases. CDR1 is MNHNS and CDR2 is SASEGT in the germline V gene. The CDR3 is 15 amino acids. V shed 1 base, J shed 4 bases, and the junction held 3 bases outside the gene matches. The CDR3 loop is CASSEVSSGRYEQYF. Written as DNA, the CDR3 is TGTGCCAGCAGTGAAGTCTCTAGCGGGAGGTACGAGCAGTACTTC.

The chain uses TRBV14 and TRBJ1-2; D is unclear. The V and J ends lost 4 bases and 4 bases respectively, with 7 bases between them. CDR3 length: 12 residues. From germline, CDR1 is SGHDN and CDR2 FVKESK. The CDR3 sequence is CASSRDIYGYTF. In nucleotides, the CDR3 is TGTGCCAGCAGCCGAGACATCTATGGCTACACCTTC.

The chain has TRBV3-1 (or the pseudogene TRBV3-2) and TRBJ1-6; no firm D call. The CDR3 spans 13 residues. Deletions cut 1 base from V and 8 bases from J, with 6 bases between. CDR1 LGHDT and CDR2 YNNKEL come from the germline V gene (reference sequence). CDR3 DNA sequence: TGTGCCAGCAGCCAAGCCCTCGATTCACCCCTCCACTTT. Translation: CASSQALDSPLHF.

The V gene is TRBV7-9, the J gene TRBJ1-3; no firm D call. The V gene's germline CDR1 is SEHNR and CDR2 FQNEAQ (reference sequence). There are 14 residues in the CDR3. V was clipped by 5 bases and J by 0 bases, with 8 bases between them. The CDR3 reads CASSPAVSGNTIYF. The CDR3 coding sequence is TGTGCCAGCAGCCCCGCGGTCTCTGGAAACACCATATATTTT.

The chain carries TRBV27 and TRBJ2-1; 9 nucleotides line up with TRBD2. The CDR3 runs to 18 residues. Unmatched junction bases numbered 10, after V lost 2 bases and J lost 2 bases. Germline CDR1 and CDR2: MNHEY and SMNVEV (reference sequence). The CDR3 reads CASSLRAAGGAAYNEQFF. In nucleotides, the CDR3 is TGTGCCAGCAGTTTAAGGGCAGCGGGGGGTGCCGCCTACAATGAGCAGTTCTTC.

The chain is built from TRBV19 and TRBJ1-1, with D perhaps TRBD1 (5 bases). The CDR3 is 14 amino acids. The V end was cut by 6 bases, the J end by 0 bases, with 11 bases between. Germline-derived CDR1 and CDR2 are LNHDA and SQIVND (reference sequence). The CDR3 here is CASSQQAMNTEAFF. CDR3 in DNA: TGTGCCAGTAGCCAACAGGCAATGAACACTGAAGCTTTCTTT.

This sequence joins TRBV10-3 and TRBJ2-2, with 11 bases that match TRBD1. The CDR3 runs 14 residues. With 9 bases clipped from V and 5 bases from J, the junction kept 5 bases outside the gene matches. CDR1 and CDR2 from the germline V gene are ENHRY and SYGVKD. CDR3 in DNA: TGTGCCATTTCGGGGACAGGGGGAACCGGGGAGCTGTTTTTT. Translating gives CAISGTGGTGELFF.

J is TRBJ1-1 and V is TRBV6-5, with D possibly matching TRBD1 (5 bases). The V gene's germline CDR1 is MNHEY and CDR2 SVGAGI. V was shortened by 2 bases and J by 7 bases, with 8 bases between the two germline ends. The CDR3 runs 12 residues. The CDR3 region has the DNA TGTGCCAGCAGTTACGTGGGGGGTGAAGCTTTCTTT. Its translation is CASSYVGGEAFF.

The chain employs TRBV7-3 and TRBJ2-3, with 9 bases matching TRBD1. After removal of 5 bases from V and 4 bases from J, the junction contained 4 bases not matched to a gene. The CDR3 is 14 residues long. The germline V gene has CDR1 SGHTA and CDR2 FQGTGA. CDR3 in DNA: TGTGCCAGCAGCCTACAGGGGGCCTCAGATACGCAGTATTTT. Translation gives CASSLQGASDTQYF.

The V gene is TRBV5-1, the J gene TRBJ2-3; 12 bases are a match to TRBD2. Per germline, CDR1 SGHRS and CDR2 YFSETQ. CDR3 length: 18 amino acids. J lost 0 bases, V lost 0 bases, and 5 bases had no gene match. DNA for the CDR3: TGCGCCAGCAGCTTGGCGAGGACTAGCGGGACTAGCACAGATACGCAGTATTTT. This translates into CASSLARTSGTSTDTQYF.

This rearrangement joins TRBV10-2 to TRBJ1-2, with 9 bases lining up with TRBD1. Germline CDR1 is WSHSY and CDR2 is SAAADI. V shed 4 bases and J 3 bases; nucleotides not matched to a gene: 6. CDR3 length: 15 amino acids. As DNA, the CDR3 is TGCGCCAGCAGTGTCTGGGACAGGGAGCACTATGGCTACACCTTC. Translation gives CASSVWDREHYGYTF.

CDR3 in DNA: TGTGCCAGCAGTGAAGGAGGACTAGCGGGAGTCTCAGAGTACAATGAGCAGTTCTTC. Translating it yields CASSEGGLAGVSEYNEQFF. The chain uses TRBV2 and TRBJ2-1, with 13 bases aligning to TRBD2. The J segment lost 4 bases and the V segment lost 1 base, leaving 10 bases of the junction unmatched. This CDR3 has 19 amino acids. Germline V gene data show CDR1 as SNHLY and CDR2 as FYNNEI. Complete variable domain (other parts from reference TRBV2 and TRBJ2-1): EPEVTQTPSHQVTQMGQEVILRCVPISNHLYFYWYRQILGQKVEFLVSFYNNEISEKSEIFDDQFSVERPDGSNFTLKIRSTKLEDSAMYFCASSEGGLAGVSEYNEQFFGPGTRLTVL.

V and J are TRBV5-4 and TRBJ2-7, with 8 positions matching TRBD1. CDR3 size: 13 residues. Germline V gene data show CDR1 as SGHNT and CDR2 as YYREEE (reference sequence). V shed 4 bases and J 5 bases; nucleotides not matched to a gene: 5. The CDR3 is CASSETTGDEQYF. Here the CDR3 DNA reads TGTGCCAGCAGCGAAACGACAGGGGACGAGCAGTACTTC.

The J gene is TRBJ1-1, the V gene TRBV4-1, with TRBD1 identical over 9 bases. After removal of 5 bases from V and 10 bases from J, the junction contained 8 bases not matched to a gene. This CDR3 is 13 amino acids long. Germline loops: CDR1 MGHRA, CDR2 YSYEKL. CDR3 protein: CASSFRQGDGAFF. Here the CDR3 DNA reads TGCGCCAGCAGCTTCCGACAGGGGGATGGAGCTTTCTTT.

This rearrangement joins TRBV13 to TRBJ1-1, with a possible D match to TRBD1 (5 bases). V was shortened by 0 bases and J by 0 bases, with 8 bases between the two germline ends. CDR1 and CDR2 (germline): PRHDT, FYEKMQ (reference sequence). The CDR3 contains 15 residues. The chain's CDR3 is CASSLGGVLNTEAFF. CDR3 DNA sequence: TGTGCCAGCAGCTTAGGAGGGGTGTTGAACACTGAAGCTTTCTTT.

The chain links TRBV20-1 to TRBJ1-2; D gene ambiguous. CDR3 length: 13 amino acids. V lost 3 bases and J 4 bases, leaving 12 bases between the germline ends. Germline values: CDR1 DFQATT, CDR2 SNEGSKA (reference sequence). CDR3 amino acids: CSASRIQSYGYTF. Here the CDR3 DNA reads TGCAGTGCTAGTCGTATTCAGTCCTATGGCTACACCTTC.

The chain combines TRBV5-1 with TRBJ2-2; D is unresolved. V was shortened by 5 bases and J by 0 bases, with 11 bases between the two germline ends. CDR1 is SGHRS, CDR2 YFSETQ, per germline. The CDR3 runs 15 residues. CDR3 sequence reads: CASSVGSANTGELFF. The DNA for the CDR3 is TGCGCCAGCAGTGTGGGCAGTGCGAACACCGGGGAGCTGTTTTTT.

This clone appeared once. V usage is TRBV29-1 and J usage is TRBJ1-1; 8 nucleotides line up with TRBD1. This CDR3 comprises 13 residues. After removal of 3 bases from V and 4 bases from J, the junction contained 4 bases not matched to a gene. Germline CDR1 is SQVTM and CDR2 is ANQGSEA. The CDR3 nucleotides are TGCAGCGTTGAGACAGGGGAAGGCACTGAAGCTTTCTTT. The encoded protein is CSVETGEGTEAFF.

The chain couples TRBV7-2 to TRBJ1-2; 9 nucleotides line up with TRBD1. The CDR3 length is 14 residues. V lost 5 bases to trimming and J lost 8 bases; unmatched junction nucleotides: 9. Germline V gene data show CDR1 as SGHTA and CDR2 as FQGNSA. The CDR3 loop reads CASSPTGTGNGYTF. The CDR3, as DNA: TGTGCCAGCAGCCCAACCGGGACAGGGAACGGCTACACCTTC.

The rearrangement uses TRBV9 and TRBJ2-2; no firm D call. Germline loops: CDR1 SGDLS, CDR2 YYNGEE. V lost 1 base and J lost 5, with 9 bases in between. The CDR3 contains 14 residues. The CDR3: CASSVLVETGELFF. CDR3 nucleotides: TGTGCCAGCAGCGTATTAGTAGAGACCGGGGAGCTGTTTTTT.

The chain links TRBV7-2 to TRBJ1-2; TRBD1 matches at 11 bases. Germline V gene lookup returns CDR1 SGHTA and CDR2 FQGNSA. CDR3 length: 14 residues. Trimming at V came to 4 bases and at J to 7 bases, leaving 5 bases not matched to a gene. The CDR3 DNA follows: TGTGCCAGCAGCTGGGACAGGGGGGATTTTGGCTACACCTTC. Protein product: CASSWDRGDFGYTF.

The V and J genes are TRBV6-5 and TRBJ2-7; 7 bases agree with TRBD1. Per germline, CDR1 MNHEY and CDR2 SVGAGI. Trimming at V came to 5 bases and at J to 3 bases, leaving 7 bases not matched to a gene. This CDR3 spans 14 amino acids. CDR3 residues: CASSHRGPLYEQYF. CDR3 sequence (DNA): TGTGCCAGCAGTCACAGGGGCCCCCTCTACGAGCAGTACTTC.

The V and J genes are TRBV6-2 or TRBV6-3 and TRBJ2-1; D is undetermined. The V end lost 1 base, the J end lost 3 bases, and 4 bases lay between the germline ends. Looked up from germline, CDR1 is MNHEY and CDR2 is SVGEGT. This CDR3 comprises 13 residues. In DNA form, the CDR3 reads TGTGCCAGCAGTTACTATAGCTACAATGAGCAGTTCTTC. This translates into CASSYYSYNEQFF.

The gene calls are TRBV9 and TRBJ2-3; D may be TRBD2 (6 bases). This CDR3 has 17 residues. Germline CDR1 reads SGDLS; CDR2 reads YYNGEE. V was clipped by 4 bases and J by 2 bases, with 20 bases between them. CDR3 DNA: TGTGCCAGCAGCTTAGCCCGTGGGCGGGGATACACAGATACGCAGTATTTT. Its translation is CASSLARGRGYTDTQYF.